The present T cell receptor (beta chain) was sequenced within a study of blood T cell repertoires in COVID-19. On the study more broadly: Sites in the United States, Italy and Spain provided acute and convalescent COVID-19 samples.

The V gene's germline CDR1 is WSHSY and CDR2 SAAADI. CDR3 length: 13 amino acids. J gave up 9 bases and V 7 bases, and 7 bases lay outside the gene matches. Original processing methods: Amplification with reference gene primers provided the estimates of nucleated cell counts. TCRdb's table, derived via immunoSEQ multiplex PCR, lists solely in-frame clones and lacks some. V and J calls and clone size are those listed in that table; D and trimming were worked out from the DNA. The repertoire holds roughly 140,000 clones, with approximately 88% as singletons. Sequenced material: peripheral blood. The clonotype was recovered from a woman between 45 and 65 years old with acute or convalescent COVID-19. This chain uses TRBV10-2 with TRBJ1-5, with TRBD1 identical over 9 bases. CDR3 DNA sequence: TGCGCCAGCAAAGGACAGGGGTTTTCGCCCCAGCATTTT. Protein product: CASKGQGFSPQHF.